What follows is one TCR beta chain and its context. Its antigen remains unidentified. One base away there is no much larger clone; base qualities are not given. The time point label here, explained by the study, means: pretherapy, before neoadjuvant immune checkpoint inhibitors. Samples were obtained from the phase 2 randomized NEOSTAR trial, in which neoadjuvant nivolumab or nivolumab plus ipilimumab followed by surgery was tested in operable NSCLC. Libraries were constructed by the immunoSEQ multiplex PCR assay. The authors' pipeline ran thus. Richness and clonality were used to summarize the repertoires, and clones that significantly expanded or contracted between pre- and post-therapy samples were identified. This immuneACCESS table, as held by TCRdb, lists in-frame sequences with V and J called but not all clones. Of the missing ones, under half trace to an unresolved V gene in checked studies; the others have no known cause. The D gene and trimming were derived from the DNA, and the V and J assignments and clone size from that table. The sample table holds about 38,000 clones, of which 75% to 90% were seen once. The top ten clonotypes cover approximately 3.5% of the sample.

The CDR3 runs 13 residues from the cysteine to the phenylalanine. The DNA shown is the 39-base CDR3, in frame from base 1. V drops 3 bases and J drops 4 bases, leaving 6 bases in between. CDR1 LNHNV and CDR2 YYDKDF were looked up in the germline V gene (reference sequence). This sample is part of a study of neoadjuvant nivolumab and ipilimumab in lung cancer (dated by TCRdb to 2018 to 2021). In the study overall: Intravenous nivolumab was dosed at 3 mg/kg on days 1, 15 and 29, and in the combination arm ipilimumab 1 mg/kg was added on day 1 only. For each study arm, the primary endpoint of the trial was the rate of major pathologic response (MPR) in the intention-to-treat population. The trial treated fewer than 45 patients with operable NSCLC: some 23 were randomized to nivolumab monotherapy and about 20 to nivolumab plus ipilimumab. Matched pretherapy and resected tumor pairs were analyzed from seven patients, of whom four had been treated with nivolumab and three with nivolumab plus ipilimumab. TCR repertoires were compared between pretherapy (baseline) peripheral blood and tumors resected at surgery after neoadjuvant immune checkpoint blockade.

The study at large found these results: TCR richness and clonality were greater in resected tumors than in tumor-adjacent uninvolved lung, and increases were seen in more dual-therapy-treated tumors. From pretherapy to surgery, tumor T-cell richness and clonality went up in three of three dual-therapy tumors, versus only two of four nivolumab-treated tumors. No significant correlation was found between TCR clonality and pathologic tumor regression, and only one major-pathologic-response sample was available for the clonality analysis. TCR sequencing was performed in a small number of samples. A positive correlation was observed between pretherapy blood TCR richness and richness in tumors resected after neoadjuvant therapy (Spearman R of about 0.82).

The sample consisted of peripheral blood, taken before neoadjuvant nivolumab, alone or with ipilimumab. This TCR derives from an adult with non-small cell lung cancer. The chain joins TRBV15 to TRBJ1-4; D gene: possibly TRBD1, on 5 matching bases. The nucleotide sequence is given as TGTGCCACCAGCAGTCAGGGTAATGAAAAACTGTTTTTT. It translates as CATSSQGNEKLFF.